The 24 T cell receptor beta chains below come from one sample, sequenced in a study of T cells in Graves' hyperthyroidism and ophthalmopathy. The TCR beta CDR3 regions underwent amplification using RNA transcripts as the source. An initial round of RT-PCR targeting the TCR CDR3 relied on the HTBI primer set. From the multiplex PCR reads, TCRdb called clonotypes with MiXCR, one entry per CDR3 protein. The sample holds 610,000 or so distinct CDR3 sequences; about 43% are singletons and the top ten take 7.5% to 8.5%. Material for sequencing was peripheral blood or thyroid tissue (not recorded which). These TCRs come from a woman aged 18-29 years with Graves' hyperthyroidism.

This clonotype was recorded once. This sequence joins TRBV6-5 and TRBJ1-1; 7 bases match TRBD1. This CDR3 is 19 amino acids long. The V gene end was trimmed by 5 bases and the J gene end by 4 bases; junction bases not matched to a gene: 22. CDR1 and CDR2 from the germline V gene are MNHEY and SVGAGI. CDR3 residues: CASSLPRGTEGPRGTEAFF. The CDR3 bases are TGTGCCAGCAGTCTACCGCGCGGGACAGAGGGCCCGAGGGGCACTGAAGCTTTCTTT.

This clonotype came up many times. V usage is TRBV11-2 and J usage is TRBJ2-2; no firm D call. This CDR3 has 14 amino acids. CDR1 is SGHAT and CDR2 is FQNNGV in the germline V gene. V gave up 11 bases and J gave up 1 base, with 14 bases separating them. This chain's CDR3 is CAFHPLRNTGELFF. The CDR3 DNA reads TGTGCCTTCCACCCCTTGAGGAACACCGGGGAGCTGTTTTTT.

The rearrangement joins TRBV15 to TRBJ2-6, with D perhaps matching TRBD1 or TRBD2 (5 bases each). With 3 bases removed from V and 4 bases from J, the gap between germline ends came to 10 bases. Germline CDR1 LNHNV, CDR2 YYDKDF (reference sequence). The CDR3 sequence is 15 residues long. Written as DNA, the CDR3 is TGTGCCACCAGCAGCGAGGGGTACGGGGCCAACGTCCTGACTTTC. Translated: CATSSEGYGANVLTF.

The chain links TRBV15 to TRBJ2-7; TRBD1 aligns across 9 bases. CDR1 LNHNV and CDR2 YYDKDF come from the germline V gene (reference sequence). V lost 4 bases to trimming and J lost 2 bases; unmatched junction nucleotides: 6. CDR3 size: 15 residues. The CDR3 reads CATSNKRDRAYEQYF. DNA of the CDR3: TGTGCCACCAGCAATAAGAGGGACAGGGCCTACGAGCAGTACTTC.

This clonotype was observed many times. V usage is TRBV7-9 and J usage is TRBJ1-4; no definite D call. Trimming removed 4 bases at V and 7 bases at J, with 16 bases between. The CDR3 loop spans 15 amino acids. Germline V lookup: CDR1 SEHNR, CDR2 FQNEAQ (reference sequence). As DNA, the CDR3 is TGTGCCAGCAGCTCGCAGGTGGAGGCTTCTGAAAAACTGTTTTTT. Protein sequence: CASSSQVEASEKLFF.

There are a few counts of this clonotype. The chain links TRBV9 to TRBJ2-3; D not resolved. The CDR3 totals 14 residues. CDR1 and CDR2 (germline): SGDLS, YYNGEE. V was clipped by 5 bases and J by 0 bases, with 10 bases between them. The CDR3 region has the DNA TGTGCCAGCAGAGCGACGGATAGCACAGATACGCAGTATTTT. As protein: CASRATDSTDTQYF.

This clonotype was counted many times. The chain links TRBV5-1 to TRBJ2-5; D is unclear. Trimming pared 0 bases from V and 1 base from J, leaving 10 bases between. Germline V CDR1 and CDR2: SGHRS, YFSETQ. The CDR3 is 15 residues long. The CDR3 region is CASSLARLSQETQYF. The CDR3 bases are TGCGCCAGCAGCTTGGCCAGACTCTCCCAAGAGACCCAGTACTTC.

V usage is TRBV5-6 and J usage is TRBJ2-7, with D unresolved. The CDR3 loop spans 13 amino acids. V lost 0 bases and J 4 bases, leaving 8 bases between the germline ends. Looked up from germline, CDR1 is SGHDT and CDR2 is YYEEEE. CDR3 loop: CASSLGSLYEQYF. CDR3 coding DNA: TGTGCCAGCAGCTTGGGATCATTGTACGAGCAGTACTTC. The whole variable domain, filled in from reference TRBV5-6 and TRBJ2-7, reads DAGVTQSPTHLIKTRGQQVTLRCSPKSGHDTVSWYQQALGQGPQFIFQYYEEEERQRGNFPDRFSGHQFPNYSSELNVNALLLGDSALYLCASSLGSLYEQYFGPGTRLTVT.

This clonotype showed up many times. This rearrangement joins TRBV20-1 to TRBJ2-7; 8 positions match TRBD2. The CDR3 loop spans 15 amino acids. After removal of 1 base from V and 0 bases from J, the junction contained 5 bases not matched to a gene. Germline loops: CDR1 DFQATT, CDR2 SNEGSKA (reference sequence). The CDR3 loop is CSARGVGTSSYEQYF. CDR3 nucleotide sequence: TGCAGTGCTAGAGGTGTAGGGACTAGCTCCTACGAGCAGTACTTC.

Many counts were recorded for this clonotype. The chain uses TRBV10-3 and TRBJ2-5; D may be TRBD2 (5 bases). The CDR3 has 12 residues. V lost 2 bases and J 4 bases, leaving 5 bases between the germline ends. CDR1 and CDR2 (germline): ENHRY, SYGVKD. The CDR3 region is CAISEEGETQYF. CDR3 sequence (DNA): TGTGCCATCAGTGAGGAGGGAGAGACCCAGTACTTC.

This chain uses TRBV12-5 with TRBJ1-5, with D perhaps TRBD1 (6 bases). Trimming stripped 0 bases from V and 6 bases from J, with 12 bases between. CDR3 length: 15 residues. CDR1 and CDR2 (germline): LGHNT, FRNRAP. The CDR3 coding sequence is TGTGCTAGTGGTTTGGTAGGGGGGGGTAGTCAGCCCCAGCATTTT. Protein product: CASGLVGGGSQPQHF.

The chain has TRBV7-2 and TRBJ2-3, with a tentative D call TRBD2 (6 bases). The CDR3 consists of 15 residues. CDR1 SGHTA and CDR2 FQGNSA come from the germline V gene. V dropped 3 bases and J dropped 6 bases, with 16 bases sitting between them. The CDR3 sequence is CASSFSPRRGDTQYF. CDR3 DNA: TGTGCCAGCAGCTTCTCCCCACGCCGGGGGGATACGCAGTATTTT. The variable domain in full, completed from reference TRBV7-2 and TRBJ2-3, reads GAGVSQSPSNKVTEKGKDVELRCDPISGHTALYWYRQSLGQGLEFLIYFQGNSAPDKSGLPSDRFSAERTGGSVSTLTIQRTQQEDSAVYLCASSFSPRRGDTQYFGPGTRLTVL.

The V call is TRBV10-3, the J call TRBJ1-6; D is possibly TRBD1 (5 bases). The CDR3 is 14 amino acids. V was pared by 7 bases and J by 9 bases, with 16 bases between. Germline lookup yields CDR1 ENHRY and CDR2 SYGVKD. The CDR3, as DNA: TGTGCCATCACTGGGACGGCGGGCCCTTCACCCCTCCACTTT. Translation: CAITGTAGPSPLHF.

The CDR3 region has the DNA TGCAGTGCTAGTTCCGGGTATGGAAACACCTTC. Its translation: CSASSGYGNTF. The gene calls are TRBV20-1 and TRBJ1-2; D not certain. From germline, CDR1 is DFQATT and CDR2 SNEGSKA (reference sequence). The CDR3 is 11 amino acids. Trimming removed 3 bases from V and 12 bases from J, with 14 bases in between.

The chain combines TRBV29-1 with TRBJ1-1; D remains ambiguous. The CDR3 consists of 12 residues. From germline, CDR1 is SQVTM and CDR2 ANQGSEA. The CDR3 protein is CSERTMNTEAFF. CDR3 bases: TGCAGTGAACGGACCATGAACACTGAAGCTTTCTTT.

This clonotype came up once. V usage is TRBV7-8 and J usage is TRBJ2-7, with D possibly TRBD2 on 6 matching bases. V was clipped by 7 bases and J by 4 bases, with 26 bases between them. The length of the CDR3 is 17 residues. Germline values: CDR1 SGHVS, CDR2 FQNEAQ. CDR3 DNA sequence: TGTGCCAGCAACGCGAGTCGGACTATCTCCCTTTTGTACGAGCAGTACTTC. The encoded protein is CASNASRTISLLYEQYF.

This clonotype has ten or more counts. The chain employs TRBV7-9 and TRBJ1-1; D ambiguous. Per the germline V gene, CDR1 is SEHNR and CDR2 is FQNEAQ (reference sequence). The CDR3 sequence is 14 residues long. Deletions cut 0 bases from V and 1 base from J, with 6 bases between. CDR3: CASSLAPGNTEAFF. CDR3 nucleotides: TGTGCCAGCAGCTTAGCTCCAGGGAACACTGAAGCTTTCTTT. The full variable domain, completed using reference TRBV7-9 and TRBJ1-1, is DTGVSQNPRHKITKRGQNVTFRCDPISEHNRLYWYRQTLGQGPEFLTYFQNEAQLEKSRLLSDRFSAERPKGSFSTLEIQRTEQGDSAMYLCASSLAPGNTEAFFGQGTRLTVV.

At least ten counts were recorded for this clonotype. V is TRBV9 and J is TRBJ2-3; either TRBD1 or TRBD2 may fit D (5 bases each). Germline V gives CDR1 SGDLS, CDR2 YYNGEE. This CDR3 has 16 residues. V gave up 4 bases and J gave up 6 bases, with 21 bases separating them. The CDR3 DNA sequence: TGTGCCAGCAGCCCACGGGACGGAACCCTTGGGGATACGCAGTATTTT. It translates to CASSPRDGTLGDTQYF. The whole variable domain, remainder taken from reference TRBV9 and TRBJ2-3, is DSGVTQTPKHLITATGQRVTLRCSPRSGDLSVYWYQQSLDQGLQFLIQYYNGEERAKGNILERFSAQQFPDLHSELNLSSLELGDSALYFCASSPRDGTLGDTQYFGPGTRLTVL.

This clonotype was detected only a few times. V usage is TRBV18 and J usage is TRBJ1-1; D unresolved. Trimming shortened V by 2 bases and J by 4 bases, and 8 bases separated the two germline ends. Per germline, CDR1 KGHSH and CDR2 LQKENI. The CDR3 extends over 13 amino acids. CDR3 sequence: CASSPWGSTEAFF. The DNA of the CDR3 is TGTGCCAGCTCACCATGGGGTAGCACTGAAGCTTTCTTT.

This sequence joins TRBV7-9 and TRBJ2-7, with unresolved D. Trimming left V 5 bases short and J 5 bases short, with 7 bases between. Germline CDR1 reads SEHNR; CDR2 reads FQNEAQ (reference sequence). This CDR3 has 11 amino acids. Here the CDR3 reads CASSAMDEQYF. The CDR3 DNA follows: TGTGCCAGCAGCGCTATGGACGAGCAGTACTTC.

V usage is TRBV7-9 and J usage is TRBJ2-5; 10 bases align to TRBD2. Germline values: CDR1 SEHNR, CDR2 FQNEAQ (reference sequence). Losses at the gene ends were 5 bases for V and 2 bases for J; bases not matched to a gene: 5. This CDR3 spans 15 amino acids. CDR3 sequence (DNA): TGTGCCAGCAGCCGGACTAGCGGACTGCAAGAGACCCAGTACTTC. It specifies CASSRTSGLQETQYF.

This clonotype was seen a single time. A much larger clone lies a single base off, so this may be a read error. The CDR3 does not end in the conserved phenylalanine or tryptophan, so this is likely a read error. Written as DNA, the CDR3 is TGTGCCAGCAGCGTAGTATCCGGAGGCACCGGGGAGCTGTTTTCT. Protein: CASSVVSGGTGELFS. The rearrangement joins TRBV9 to TRBJ2-2, with D possibly TRBD2 on 5 matching bases. Germline lookup yields CDR1 SGDLS and CDR2 YYNGEE. Trimming stripped 0 bases from V and 4 bases from J, with 10 bases between. This CDR3 has 15 amino acids.

The chain links TRBV25-1 to TRBJ2-1; 7 positions match TRBD2. The CDR3 is made up of 16 amino acids. The junction had 7 bases not matched to a gene; V was cut back by 0 bases and J by 5 bases. Germline-derived CDR1 and CDR2 are MGHDK and SYGVNS. CDR3 in DNA: TGTGCCAGCAGTGAATATGTGGGAGGGCCCCACAATGAGCAGTTCTTC. Translated: CASSEYVGGPHNEQFF.

This sequence joins TRBV19 and TRBJ1-2; the D is unclear. V gave up 1 base and J gave up 4 bases, with 7 bases separating them. The germline gives CDR1 LNHDA, CDR2 SQIVND (reference sequence). The CDR3 is made up of 13 amino acids. CDR3 loop: CASSIGRSYGYTF. CDR3 DNA sequence: TGTGCCAGTAGTATAGGGCGTTCCTATGGCTACACCTTC.